These 20 T cell receptor beta chains came from one sample sequenced in a study of T cell repertoires in cytomegalovirus infection. Antigens for these TCRs are unknown. A single record per CDR3 protein comes from TCRdb applying MiXCR to the reads. The profile shows approximately 730,000 distinct CDR3 sequences, almost 30% of them singletons. Material: cultured CD8+ T cells from PBMCs, obtained from culture after CMV antigen stimulation. All receptors come from a human donor in good health (CMV status not recorded). Some clones in this sample may be carry-over from other donors' samples.

The sample holds a few counts of this clonotype. V is TRBV28 and J is TRBJ2-1; maybe TRBD2 (5 bases). The ends were cut back, 3 bases at V and 8 bases at J, with 17 bases in the middle. CDR1 is MDHEN and CDR2 is SYDVKM in the germline V gene. This CDR3 contains 15 residues. Here the CDR3 reads CASSLRDRTPYEQFF. The CDR3 bases are TGTGCCAGCAGTTTGAGAGATAGGACTCCGTATGAGCAGTTCTTC.

This clonotype was counted a few times. V is TRBV12-3 or TRBV12-4 and J is TRBJ2-1; no clear D gene. V lost 6 bases, J lost 8 bases, and 17 bases lay in between. The CDR3 runs to 14 residues. CDR3 region: CASRPPGLGYEQFF. The CDR3 bases are TGTGCCAGCAGGCCCCCAGGTCTCGGGTATGAGCAGTTCTTC.

This clonotype was found a few times. V is TRBV6-2 or TRBV6-3 and J is TRBJ2-7; 11 bases are a match to TRBD1. The CDR3 length is 15 residues. Germline lookup yields CDR1 MNHEY and CDR2 SVGEGT. Unmatched junction bases numbered 5, after V lost 1 base and J lost 6 bases. The CDR3 loop is CASSYLGQGEGEQYV. The CDR3 bases are TGTGCCAGCAGTTACTTGGGACAGGGGGAGGGCGAGCAGTACGTC.

This chain joins TRBV27 and TRBJ2-1; tentative D call: TRBD2 (7 bases). Trimming cost V 7 bases and J 3 bases, with 13 bases left between them. Germline values: CDR1 MNHEY, CDR2 SMNVEV (reference sequence). This CDR3 has 14 amino acids. The CDR3 here is CASKHREGYNEQFF. CDR3 sequence (DNA): TGTGCCAGCAAACACAGGGAGGGCTACAATGAGCAGTTCTTC.

The chain joins TRBV5-6 to TRBJ1-1; no clear D gene. V lost 0 bases and J 7 bases, leaving 7 bases between the germline ends. The CDR3 length is 12 residues. Germline lookup yields CDR1 SGHDT and CDR2 YYEEEE. The chain's CDR3 is CASSLVGIEAFF. CDR3 in DNA: TGTGCCAGCAGCTTGGTGGGGATTGAAGCTTTCTTT.

The rearrangement joins TRBV6-2 or TRBV6-3 to TRBJ1-1, with TRBD1 as a possible D gene (5 bases). The V end lost 5 bases, the J end lost 5 bases, and 15 bases lay between the germline ends. CDR1 is MNHEY, CDR2 SVGEGT, per germline. CDR3 length equals 14 residues. The CDR3 bases are TGTGCCAGCAGTACCCTGGGGGTACTAACTGAAGCTTTCTTT. It is translated as CASSTLGVLTEAFF.

Many counts were recorded for this clonotype. CDR3 nucleotides: TGTGCCAGCAGTTTTCTGGAATTAGGCAATCAGCCCCAGCATTTT. Protein: CASSFLELGNQPQHF. This rearrangement joins TRBV12-3 or TRBV12-4 to TRBJ1-5; D remains unclear. The germline V and J ends were trimmed by 3 bases and 2 bases, with 11 bases remaining between them. The CDR3 is made up of 15 amino acids.

J is TRBJ1-6 and V is TRBV12-5, with D hard to call. This CDR3 region has 18 residues. CDR1 is LGHNT, CDR2 FRNRAP, per germline. V lost 3 bases and J lost 0, with 15 bases in between. DNA for the CDR3: TGTGCTAGTGGTTTTTTCCTTCCGGTGAGCTCCTATAATTCACCCCTCCACTTT. Translated: CASGFFLPVSSYNSPLHF.

There are a few counts of this clonotype. V usage is TRBV5-6 and J usage is TRBJ2-5; tentative D call: TRBD1 (5 bases). V lost 3 bases and J 2 bases, leaving 23 bases between the germline ends. Germline values: CDR1 SGHDT, CDR2 YYEEEE. The CDR3 consists of 18 residues. The CDR3 protein is CASSSPRRTQGLQETQYF. The CDR3 nucleotides are TGTGCCAGCAGCTCCCCTCGTCGGACCCAGGGTTTGCAAGAGACCCAGTACTTC.

This clonotype was seen many times. J is TRBJ1-2 and V is TRBV19; D is ambiguous. V gave up 4 bases and J gave up 10 bases, with 10 bases separating them. The CDR3 loop spans 11 amino acids. CDR1 is LNHDA, CDR2 SQIVND, per germline (reference sequence). The CDR3 nucleotides are TGTGCCAGTAGTACCTCCTTTGACTACACCTTC. It is translated as CASSTSFDYTF.

The gene calls are TRBV27 and TRBJ1-1; 8 bases are shared with TRBD1. This CDR3 is 15 amino acids long. The germline V gene has CDR1 MNHEY and CDR2 SMNVEV (reference sequence). The V and J ends lost 5 bases and 7 bases, in that order; junction bases with no gene match: 12. CDR3 coding DNA: TGTGCCAGCAGTGCGGGACAGGCGATAACAGATGAAGCTTTCTTT. Its protein is CASSAGQAITDEAFF.

This clonotype was observed a few times. This chain links TRBV7-9 with TRBJ1-5; 8 bases line up with TRBD1. CDR1 and CDR2 (germline): SEHNR, FQNEAQ (reference sequence). V shed 5 bases and J 2 bases; nucleotides not matched to a gene: 8. This CDR3 contains 16 residues. CDR3 amino acids: CASSPGQGAGNQPQHF. The CDR3 DNA reads TGTGCCAGCAGCCCCGGACAGGGTGCCGGCAATCAGCCCCAGCATTTT.

The CDR3 DNA is TGCAGTGCTAGAGATGCAATGGGCCAAAGACCGCGTCGTTCACCCCTCCACTTT. Its protein is CSARDAMGQRPRRSPLHF. This chain links TRBV20-1 with TRBJ1-6; no clear D gene. The CDR3 totals 18 residues. Trimming removed 0 bases from V and 9 bases from J, with 24 bases in between. From germline, CDR1 is DFQATT and CDR2 SNEGSKA (reference sequence).

This clonotype was counted ten times or more. The rearrangement links TRBV28 to TRBJ2-5; TRBD2 matches 8 bases. Germline trimming cut 6 bases from V and 0 bases from J; bases unmatched to any gene: 9. This CDR3 has 16 residues. Germline CDR1 and CDR2: MDHEN and SYDVKM. In nucleotides, the CDR3 is TGTGCCAGCAGCCCCGTCAAACTAGCGGACCAAGAGACCCAGTACTTC. Encoded protein: CASSPVKLADQETQYF.

This clonotype was picked up a small number of times. The chain carries TRBV12-3 or TRBV12-4 and TRBJ2-7; D is possibly TRBD1 (6 bases). The CDR3 runs 15 residues. Trimming removed 4 bases at V and 3 bases at J, with 16 bases between. CDR3 amino acids: CASSSGQFPYYEQYV. The CDR3 DNA reads TGTGCCAGCAGTTCCGGACAGTTCCCCTACTACGAGCAGTACGTC.

The chain links TRBV27 to TRBJ2-7, with D tentatively TRBD2 (5 bases). V was trimmed by 5 bases and J by 1 base, leaving 12 bases between them. This CDR3 contains 14 residues. Germline V gene sequence: CDR1 MNHEY, CDR2 SMNVEV (reference sequence). DNA for the CDR3: TGTGCCAGCAGTCTAGGCCCGGGGTCCTACGAGCAGTACGTC. Amino acid sequence: CASSLGPGSYEQYV.

The chain carries TRBV4-1 and TRBJ2-2, with D tentatively TRBD1 (6 bases). This CDR3 region has 17 residues. V was clipped by 4 bases and J by 7 bases, with 22 bases between them. The germline gives CDR1 MGHRA, CDR2 YSYEKL. The CDR3 sequence: CASSPPYRARASGELFF. CDR3 bases: TGCGCCAGCAGCCCTCCATACAGGGCCAGGGCGAGCGGGGAGCTGTTTTTT.

This clonotype showed up many times. This chain uses TRBV7-8 with TRBJ2-4; D possibly matches TRBD1 or TRBD2 (5 bases each). Germline CDR1 and CDR2: SGHVS and FQNEAQ. This CDR3 is built from 15 residues. The V and J ends lost 1 base and 7 bases respectively, with 14 bases between them. This chain's CDR3 is CASSLVAGARNIQYF. The CDR3 nucleotides read TGTGCCAGCAGCTTAGTGGCCGGGGCCCGGAACATTCAGTACTTC. Supplemented by reference TRBV7-8 and TRBJ2-4, the full variable domain reads GAGVSQSPRYKVAKRGQDVALRCDPISGHVSLFWYQQALGQGPEFLTYFQNEAQLDKSGLPSDRFFAERPEGSVSTLKIQRTQQEDSAVYLCASSLVAGARNIQYFGAGTRLSVL.

A few counts support this clonotype. Just one base apart from a much larger clone, this may be a read error. The chain uses TRBV6-6 and TRBJ2-3; 8 bases are shared with TRBD1. The CDR3 runs 14 residues. The V gene's germline CDR1 is MNHNY and CDR2 SVGAGI (reference sequence). Trimming took 6 bases from V and 2 from J; bases not matched to a gene: 4. CDR3 in DNA: TGTGCCAGCAGCCGACAGGGGTCCACAGATACGCAGTATTTT. Encoded protein: CASSRQGSTDTQYF.

The table lists this clonotype with a few counts. V is TRBV7-9 and J is TRBJ2-7; tentative D call: TRBD2 (5 bases). The CDR3 is made up of 13 amino acids. V was clipped by 2 bases and J by 7 bases, with 12 bases between them. Germline V gene sequence: CDR1 SEHNR, CDR2 FQNEAQ (reference sequence). The CDR3: CASSLRGVREQYV. The CDR3 DNA reads as TGTGCCAGCAGCTTACGGGGTGTGAGGGAGCAGTACGTC.